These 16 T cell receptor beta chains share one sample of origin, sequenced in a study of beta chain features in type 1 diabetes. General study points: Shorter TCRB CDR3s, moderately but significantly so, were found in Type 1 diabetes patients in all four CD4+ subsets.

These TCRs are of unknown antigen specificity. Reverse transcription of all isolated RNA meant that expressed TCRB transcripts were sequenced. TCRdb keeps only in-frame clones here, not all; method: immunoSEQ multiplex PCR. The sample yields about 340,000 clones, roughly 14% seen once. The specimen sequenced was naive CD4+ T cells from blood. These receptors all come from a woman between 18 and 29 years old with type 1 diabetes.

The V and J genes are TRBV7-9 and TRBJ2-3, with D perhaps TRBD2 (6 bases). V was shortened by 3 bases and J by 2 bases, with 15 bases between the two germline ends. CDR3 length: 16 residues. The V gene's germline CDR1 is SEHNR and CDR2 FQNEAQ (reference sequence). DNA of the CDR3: TGTGCCAGCAGCTTTTTCGCGGGGTTGATCACAGATACGCAGTATTTT. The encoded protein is CASSFFAGLITDTQYF.

The CDR3 loop reads CASSSPAGGRDTQYF. The CDR3 nucleotides are TGTGCCAGCAGTTCTCCAGCGGGAGGGCGAGATACGCAGTATTTT. The chain is built from TRBV28 and TRBJ2-3; 10 bases align to TRBD2. Germline V lookup: CDR1 MDHEN, CDR2 SYDVKM. This CDR3 comprises 15 residues. V lost 4 bases, J lost 5 bases, and 6 bases stayed unmatched.

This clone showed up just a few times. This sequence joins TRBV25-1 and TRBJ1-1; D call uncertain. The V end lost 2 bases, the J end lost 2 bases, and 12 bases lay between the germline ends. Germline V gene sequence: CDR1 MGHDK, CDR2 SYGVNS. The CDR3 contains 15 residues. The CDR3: CASSEDSLGNTEAFF. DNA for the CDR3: TGTGCCAGCAGTGAAGATAGCCTCGGAAACACTGAAGCTTTCTTT. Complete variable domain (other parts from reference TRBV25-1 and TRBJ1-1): EADIYQTPRYLVIGTGKKITLECSQTMGHDKMYWYQQDPGMELHLIHYSYGVNSTEKGDLSSESTVSRIRTEHFPLTLESARPSHTSQYLCASSEDSLGNTEAFFGQGTRLTVV.

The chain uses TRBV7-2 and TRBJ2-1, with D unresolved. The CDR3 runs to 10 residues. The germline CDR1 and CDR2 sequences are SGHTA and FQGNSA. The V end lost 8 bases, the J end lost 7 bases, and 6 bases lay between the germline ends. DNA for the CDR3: TGTGCCAGCGGCAAGAATGAGCAGTTCTTC. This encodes CASGKNEQFF.

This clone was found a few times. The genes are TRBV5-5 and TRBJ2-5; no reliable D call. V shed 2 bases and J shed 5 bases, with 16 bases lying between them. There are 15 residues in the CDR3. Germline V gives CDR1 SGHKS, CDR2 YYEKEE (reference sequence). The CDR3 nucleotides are TGTGCCAGCAGCTTCCTCCCAGGCCCCGTGGAGACCCAGTACTTC. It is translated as CASSFLPGPVETQYF.

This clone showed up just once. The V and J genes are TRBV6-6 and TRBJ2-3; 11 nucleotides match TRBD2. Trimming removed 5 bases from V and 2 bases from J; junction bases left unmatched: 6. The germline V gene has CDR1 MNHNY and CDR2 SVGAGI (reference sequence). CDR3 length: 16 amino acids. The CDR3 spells CASSNLAGGFTDTQYF. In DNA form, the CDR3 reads TGTGCCAGCAGTAATCTAGCGGGAGGCTTCACAGATACGCAGTATTTT.

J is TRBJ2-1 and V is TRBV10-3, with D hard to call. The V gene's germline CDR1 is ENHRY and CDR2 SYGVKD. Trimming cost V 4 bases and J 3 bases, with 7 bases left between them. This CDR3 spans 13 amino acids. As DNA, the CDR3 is TGTGCCATCAGTGTTCTCGGCTACAATGAGCAGTTCTTC. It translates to CAISVLGYNEQFF.

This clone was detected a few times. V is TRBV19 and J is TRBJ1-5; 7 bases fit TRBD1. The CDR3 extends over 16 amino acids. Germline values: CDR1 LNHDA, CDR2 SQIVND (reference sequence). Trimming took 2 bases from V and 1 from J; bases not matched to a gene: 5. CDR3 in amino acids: CASSIQGTESNQPQHF. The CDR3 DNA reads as TGTGCCAGTAGTATACAGGGGACAGAGAGCAATCAGCCCCAGCATTTT.

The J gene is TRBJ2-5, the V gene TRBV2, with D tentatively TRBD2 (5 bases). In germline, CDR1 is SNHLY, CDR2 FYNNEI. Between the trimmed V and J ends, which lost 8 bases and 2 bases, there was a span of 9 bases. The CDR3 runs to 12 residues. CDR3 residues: CASGGGQETQYF. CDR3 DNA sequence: TGTGCCAGCGGCGGCGGGCAAGAGACCCAGTACTTC.

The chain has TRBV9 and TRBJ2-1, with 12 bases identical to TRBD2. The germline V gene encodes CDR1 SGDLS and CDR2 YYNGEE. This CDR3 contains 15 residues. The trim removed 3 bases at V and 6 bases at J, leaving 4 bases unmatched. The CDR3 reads CASSGGLAGPNEQFF. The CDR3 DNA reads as TGTGCCAGCAGCGGTGGACTAGCGGGACCCAATGAGCAGTTCTTC.

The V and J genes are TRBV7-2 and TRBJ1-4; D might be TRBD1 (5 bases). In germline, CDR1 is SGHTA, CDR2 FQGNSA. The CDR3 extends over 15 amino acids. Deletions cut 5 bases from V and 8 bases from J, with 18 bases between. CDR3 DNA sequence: TGTGCCAGCAGCCCAACGGGCGAGCGGGGGGAAAAACTGTTTTTT. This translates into CASSPTGERGEKLFF.

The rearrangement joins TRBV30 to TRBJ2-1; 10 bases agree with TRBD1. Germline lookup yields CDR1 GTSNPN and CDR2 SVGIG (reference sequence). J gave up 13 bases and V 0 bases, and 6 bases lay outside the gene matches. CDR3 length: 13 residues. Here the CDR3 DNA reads TGTGCCTGGAGTGTAATCGGGACAGGGGACCAGTTCTTC. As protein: CAWSVIGTGDQFF.

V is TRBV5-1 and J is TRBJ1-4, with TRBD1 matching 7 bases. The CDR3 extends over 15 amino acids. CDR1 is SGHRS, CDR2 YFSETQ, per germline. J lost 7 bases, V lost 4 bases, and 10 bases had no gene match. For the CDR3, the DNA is TGCGCCAGCAGCCCGGGACAGAGCCTCCTTGAAAAACTGTTTTTT. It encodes CASSPGQSLLEKLFF.

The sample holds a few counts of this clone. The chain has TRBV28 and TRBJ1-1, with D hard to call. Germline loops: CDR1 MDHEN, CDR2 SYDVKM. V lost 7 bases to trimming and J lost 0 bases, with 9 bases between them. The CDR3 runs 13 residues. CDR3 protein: CASTRPLNTEAFF. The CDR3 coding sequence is TGTGCCAGCACCCGTCCTCTGAACACTGAAGCTTTCTTT.

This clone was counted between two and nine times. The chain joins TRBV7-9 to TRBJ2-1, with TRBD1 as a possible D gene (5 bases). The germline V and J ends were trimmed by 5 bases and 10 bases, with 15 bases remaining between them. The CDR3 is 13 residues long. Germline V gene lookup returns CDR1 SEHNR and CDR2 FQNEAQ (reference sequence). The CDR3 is CASSRAGAGEQFF. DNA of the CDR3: TGTGCCAGCAGCCGAGCTGGGGCCGGGGAGCAGTTCTTC.

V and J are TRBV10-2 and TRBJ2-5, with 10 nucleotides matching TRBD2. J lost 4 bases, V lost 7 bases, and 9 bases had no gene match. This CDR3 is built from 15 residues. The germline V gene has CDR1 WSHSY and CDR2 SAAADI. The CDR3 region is CASKSSGSSRETQYF. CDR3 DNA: TGCGCCAGCAAGTCTAGCGGGAGTTCCAGAGAGACCCAGTACTTC.